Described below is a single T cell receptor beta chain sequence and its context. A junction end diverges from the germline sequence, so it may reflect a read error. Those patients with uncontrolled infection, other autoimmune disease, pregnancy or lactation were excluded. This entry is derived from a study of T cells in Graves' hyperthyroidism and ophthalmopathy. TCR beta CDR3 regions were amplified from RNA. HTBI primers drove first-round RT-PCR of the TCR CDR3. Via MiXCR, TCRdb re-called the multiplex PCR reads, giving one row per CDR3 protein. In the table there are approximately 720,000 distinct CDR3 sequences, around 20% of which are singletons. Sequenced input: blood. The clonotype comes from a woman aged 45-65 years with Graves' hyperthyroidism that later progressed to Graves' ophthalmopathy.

The CDR3, as DNA: TGTGCCAGCATCCAAATGGGGCCCGGGACAGGGGAAGAAAAACTGTTTTTT. Its translation: CASIQMGPGTGEEKLFF. The gene calls are TRBV3-1 and TRBJ1-4; 10 nucleotides line up with TRBD1. In germline, CDR1 is LGHDT, CDR2 YNNKEL (reference sequence). This CDR3 has 17 amino acids.